The TCR beta chain described here comes from a study of T-cell memory formation after mild COVID-19. Study information: Largely, TCR clusters stayed within a single donor. General observations from the study: CD4+ contracting clones were mainly CM and EM; CD8+ ones, EMRA. Several responding clones turned up in pre-infection memory, indicating that cross-reactive memory may have taken part.

MiXCR was run by TCRdb on the 5' RACE reads, yielding one entry per CDR3 protein. Of under 400,000 distinct CDR3 sequences detected, roughly 21% appear once; the ten largest clones hold around 12%. This clonotype was seen ten or more times. The antigen remains undetermined. The CDR3 extends over 15 amino acids. CDR1 is SEHNR and CDR2 is FQNEAQ in the germline V gene (reference sequence). V trimming: 5 bases; J trimming: 1 base; junction bases outside the gene matches: 5. The rearrangement uses TRBV7-9 and TRBJ2-3, with TRBD2 matching 8 bases. The origin of this receptor is an adult woman who had mild COVID-19 (a few samples of this study predate the infection). Cell type and time point are not known. Sequenced sample: PBMCs or a T cell subset sorted from them (not recorded which). The CDR3 DNA reads TGTGCCAGCAGCGTGGGGGGACTAGGCACAGATACGCAGTATTTT. This codes for CASSVGGLGTDTQYF.